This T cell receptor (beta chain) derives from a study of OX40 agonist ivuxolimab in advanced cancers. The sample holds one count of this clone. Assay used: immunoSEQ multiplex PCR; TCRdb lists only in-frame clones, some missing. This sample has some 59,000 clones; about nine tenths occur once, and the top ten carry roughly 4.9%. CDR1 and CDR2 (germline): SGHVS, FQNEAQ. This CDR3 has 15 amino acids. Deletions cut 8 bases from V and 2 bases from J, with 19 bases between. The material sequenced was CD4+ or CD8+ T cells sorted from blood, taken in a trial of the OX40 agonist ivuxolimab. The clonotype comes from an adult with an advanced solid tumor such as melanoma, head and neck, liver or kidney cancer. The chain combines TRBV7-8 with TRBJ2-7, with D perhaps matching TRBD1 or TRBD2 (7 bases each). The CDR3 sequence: CASGAGGGYPYEQYF. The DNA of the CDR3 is TGTGCCAGCGGGGCAGGGGGGGGGTACCCCTACGAGCAGTACTTC.